A selection of T cell receptor beta chains follows, all from one sample in a study of vaccination and CD4 T cells after COVID-19. TCRdb re-called the PCR reads with MiXCR, one entry per CDR3 protein. The sample gives some 15,000 distinct CDR3 sequences, under 40% of which show up once; about 14% is in the top ten. No antigens are known for them. Sequenced input: cultured CD4+ T cells from blood. These receptors were taken from a human donor with COVID-19. CDR3s include the opening cysteine and the closing phenylalanine or tryptophan. Fields, in order: J gene, V gene, clone size, D gene, CDR3 DNA, CDR3 protein. D genes are given only for firm matches. Rows give clone size only sometimes, using once, few, many, or a class for an expanded clone.

J: TRBJ1-6; V: TRBV7-2; size: -; D: -; DNA: TGTGCCAGCAGCTTAGAGGCAGTTTATAATTCACCCCTCCACTTT; CDR3: CASSLEAVYNSPLHF
J: TRBJ2-2; V: TRBV18; size: -; D: TRBD2; DNA: TGTGCCAGCTCATTTAGCGGGGCCATCACCGGGGAGCTGTTTTTT; CDR3: CASSFSGAITGELFF
J: TRBJ2-5; V: TRBV30; size: -; D: TRBD2; DNA: TGTGCCTGGTTTAGCGGGGCCTTCGAGACCCAGTACTTC; CDR3: CAWFSGAFETQYF
J: TRBJ2-3; V: TRBV20-1; size: -; D: TRBD1; DNA: TGCAGTGCCTTGGGACAGAGAATCACAGATACGCAGTATTTT; CDR3: CSALGQRITDTQYF
J: TRBJ2-3; V: TRBV12-5; size: once; D: -; DNA: TGTGCTAGTGGTTTGCCGGAGATAGATACGCAGTATTTT; CDR3: CASGLPEIDTQYF
J: TRBJ1-2; V: TRBV20-1; size: -; D: TRBD1; DNA: TGCAGTGCTAGCCACAGGGGGCCCCCTAACTATGGCTACACCTTC; CDR3: CSASHRGPPNYGYTF
J: TRBJ2-3; V: TRBV27; size: once; D: TRBD2; DNA: TGTGCCAGCAGTTTATCGCCCGGGGGGGGGGGCACAGATACGCAGTATTTT; CDR3: CASSLSPGGGGTDTQYF
J: TRBJ2-3; V: TRBV7-9; size: few; D: -; DNA: TGTGCCAGCAGCCGCGGAGGGGGGGGCACGTATTTT; CDR3: CASSRGGGGTYF
J: TRBJ2-7; V: TRBV20-1; size: few; D: TRBD2; DNA: TGCAGTGCTAGAGATATTAGGGCGGGGGGGCACTACGAGCAGTACTTC; CDR3: CSARDIRAGGHYEQYF
J: TRBJ1-1; V: TRBV7-8; size: few; D: -; DNA: TGTGCCAGCAGCTTAGTGCAGGGTGCGAACACTGAAGCTTTCTTT; CDR3: CASSLVQGANTEAFF
J: TRBJ2-5; V: TRBV19; size: -; D: TRBD2; DNA: TGTGCCAGTAGTATAATCCGATCCTGGCGGGAGCAAGAGACCCAGTACTTC; CDR3: CASSIIRSWREQETQYF
J: TRBJ1-4; V: TRBV25-1; size: few; D: -; DNA: TGTGCCAGCAGGGGGGCGGCTGAAAAACTGTTTTTT; CDR3: CASRGAAEKLFF
J: TRBJ1-1; V: TRBV12-3/TRBV12-4; size: few; D: -; DNA: TGTGCCAGCAGGTCGGGACAAAACACTGAAGCTTTCTTT; CDR3: CASRSGQNTEAFF
J: TRBJ2-7; V: TRBV20-1; size: -; D: -; DNA: TGCAGTGCTAGCCCGCCAGACCGATACGAGCAGTACTTC; CDR3: CSASPPDRYEQYF
J: TRBJ1-5; V: TRBV6-2/TRBV6-3; size: few; D: -; DNA: TGTGCCAGCAGTTCTATACCCTCAGGGGTCGGGGTTCGGCAGCCCCAGCATTTT; CDR3: CASSSIPSGVGVRQPQHF
J: TRBJ1-2; V: TRBV7-3; size: -; D: TRBD1; DNA: TGTGCCAGCAGCTTAACGTCGACAGGGGATGGCTACACCTTC; CDR3: CASSLTSTGDGYTF
J: TRBJ2-5; V: TRBV12-3/TRBV12-4; size: once; D: -; DNA: TGTGCCAGCAGTTTAGTACTTCAAGAGACCCAGTACTTC; CDR3: CASSLVLQETQYF
J: TRBJ1-2; V: TRBV11-2; size: -; D: -; DNA: TGTGCCAGCAGCCAAAGTTGGTCGGGCCACTACACCTTC; CDR3: CASSQSWSGHYTF
J: TRBJ2-6; V: TRBV2; size: -; D: -; DNA: TGTGCCAGCAGGACAGACTCTGGGGCCAACGTCCTGACTTTC; CDR3: CASRTDSGANVLTF
J: TRBJ2-3; V: TRBV6-1; size: few; D: -; DNA: TGTGCCAGCAGTGCTTTAACGGGGGCCCTCCGAGATACGCAGTATTTT; CDR3: CASSALTGALRDTQYF
J: TRBJ1-1; V: TRBV7-3; size: few; D: -; DNA: TGTGCCAGCAGCTTAAAGAGTGTAGGGGCCTCGAACACTGAAGCTTTCTTT; CDR3: CASSLKSVGASNTEAFF
J: TRBJ2-6; V: TRBV10-3; size: few; D: TRBD2; DNA: TGTGCCATCAGTGAGCGACTAGCGGGGGGCTCTGGGGCCAACGTCCTGACTTTC; CDR3: CAISERLAGGSGANVLTF
J: TRBJ2-1; V: TRBV5-1; size: -; D: TRBD2; DNA: TGCGCCAGCAGCCTGATCGGGGCGGGGGGGAGCAATGAGCAGTTCTTC; CDR3: CASSLIGAGGSNEQFF
J: TRBJ1-2; V: TRBV28; size: few; D: TRBD1; DNA: TGTGCCAGCAGTTTCCCCCAGGGGACAGGATATGGCTACACCTTC; CDR3: CASSFPQGTGYGYTF
J: TRBJ2-3; V: TRBV20-1; size: -; D: -; DNA: TGCAGTGCTAGAGGCGGGGCGGATACGCAGTATTTT; CDR3: CSARGGADTQYF
J: TRBJ1-4; V: TRBV6-1; size: few; D: -; DNA: TGTGCCAGCAGTGCGACAGTGCAGGAAAAACTGTTTTTT; CDR3: CASSATVQEKLFF
J: TRBJ2-2; V: TRBV7-8; size: medium-sized; D: -; DNA: TGTGCCAGCAGCGGGGGTAGGACCGGGGAGCTGTTTTTT; CDR3: CASSGGRTGELFF
J: TRBJ2-7; V: TRBV7-9; size: few; D: -; DNA: TGTGCCAGCAGCCACCCTCCGGGCAGCGAGCAGTACTTC; CDR3: CASSHPPGSEQYF
J: TRBJ2-1; V: TRBV6-5; size: few; D: -; DNA: TGTGCCAGCAGTTACTTCAAGGGCCAACCCCAGTTCTTC; CDR3: CASSYFKGQPQFF
J: TRBJ2-5; V: TRBV11-3; size: once; D: TRBD1; DNA: TGTGCCAGCAGCTTAGGCGAGACAGGGAAAGAGACCCAGTACTTC; CDR3: CASSLGETGKETQYF
J: TRBJ1-2; V: TRBV20-1; size: few; D: -; DNA: TGCAGTGCTAGCCCGGGGGGTGGCTACACCTTC; CDR3: CSASPGGGYTF
J: TRBJ1-6; V: TRBV2; size: -; D: -; DNA: TGTGCCTCCGCGACTGGTCTTTCCACCTATAATTCACCCCTCCACTTT; CDR3: CASATGLSTYNSPLHF
J: TRBJ2-3; V: TRBV20-1; size: few; D: TRBD2; DNA: TGCAGTGCTAGAGATAGCGGGTCTAGCACAGATACGCAGTATTTT; CDR3: CSARDSGSSTDTQYF
J: TRBJ1-4; V: TRBV10-3; size: -; D: -; DNA: TGTGCCATCAGGGAGGGGTTCGGTAATGAAAAACTGTTTTTT; CDR3: CAIREGFGNEKLFF
J: TRBJ1-2; V: TRBV14; size: -; D: -; DNA: TGTGCCAGCAGCCAAGCTGGAGTAGGGGGCTACACCTTC; CDR3: CASSQAGVGGYTF
J: TRBJ1-1; V: TRBV14; size: -; D: -; DNA: TGTGCCAGCAGCCAAGTAGGAAGGGGGAACACTGAAGCTTTCTTT; CDR3: CASSQVGRGNTEAFF
J: TRBJ1-1; V: TRBV28; size: -; D: -; DNA: TGTGCCAGCAGTTTATACACTGAAGCTTTCTTT; CDR3: CASSLYTEAFF
J: TRBJ1-3; V: TRBV6-8; size: few; D: -; DNA: TGTGCCAGCTACACAGAGTCTGGAAACACCATATATTTT; CDR3: CASYTESGNTIYF
J: TRBJ2-7; V: TRBV12-3/TRBV12-4; size: -; D: -; DNA: TGTGCCAGCGGACGACGTCACGAGCAGTACTTC; CDR3: CASGRRHEQYF
J: TRBJ2-5; V: TRBV5-1; size: -; D: -; DNA: TGCGCCAGCAGCTTAGGGGACGGGGAGACCCAGTACTTC; CDR3: CASSLGDGETQYF
J: TRBJ1-5; V: TRBV11-2; size: once; D: TRBD1; DNA: TGTGCCAGCAGCCCGGGGACAGGGAGATCACGTCAGCCCCAGCATTTT; CDR3: CASSPGTGRSRQPQHF
J: TRBJ2-7; V: TRBV5-1; size: -; D: -; DNA: TGCGCCAGCAGCCTACGTTCAAGTTCAGAGCCCTACGAGCAGTACTTC; CDR3: CASSLRSSSEPYEQYF
J: TRBJ2-7; V: TRBV20-1; size: few; D: TRBD2; DNA: TGCAGTGCTATATCGGGAGGGTTATACGAGCAGTACTTC; CDR3: CSAISGGLYEQYF
J: TRBJ2-5; V: TRBV19; size: few; D: TRBD1; DNA: TGTGCCAGTAGTAAGAAAGGGACAGCTAAGCAAGAGACCCAGTACTTC; CDR3: CASSKKGTAKQETQYF
J: TRBJ1-5; V: TRBV19; size: -; D: -; DNA: TGTGCCAGTAACCCCACGGGAGGGTTTCGTCAGCCCCAGCATTTT; CDR3: CASNPTGGFRQPQHF
J: TRBJ1-5; V: TRBV6-2/TRBV6-3; size: few; D: TRBD1; DNA: TGTGCCAGCACTCAGGGGGCGCAGGGTCAGCCCCAGCATTTT; CDR3: CASTQGAQGQPQHF
J: TRBJ1-2; V: TRBV6-2/TRBV6-3; size: -; D: -; DNA: TGTGCCAGCAGTGACGTGACAGGCGCCTATGGCTACACCTTC; CDR3: CASSDVTGAYGYTF
J: TRBJ1-2; V: TRBV29-1; size: -; D: -; DNA: TGCAGCGTTTACGGGAACTATGGCTACACCTTC; CDR3: CSVYGNYGYTF
J: TRBJ2-4; V: TRBV19; size: -; D: -; DNA: TGTGCCAGTAGCAGCGTTAACGGGGGTTCGGGGTACTTC; CDR3: CASSSVNGGSGYF